The present T cell receptor beta chain was sequenced within a study of T cells in Graves' hyperthyroidism and ophthalmopathy. The CDR3 runs 13 residues. Trimming removed 6 bases at V and 4 bases at J, with 12 bases between. The V gene's germline CDR1 is MNHEY and CDR2 SMNVEV (reference sequence). Patients were excluded for uncontrolled infection, other autoimmune disease, pregnancy or lactation. The CDR3 regions of TCR beta were amplified from RNA transcripts. Using the HTBI primer set, a first-round RT-PCR was run on the TCR CDR3. TCRdb fed the multiplex PCR reads into MiXCR, producing one record per CDR3 protein. The data hold roughly 380,000 distinct CDR3 sequences, with less than 20% observed a single time. Many counts were recorded for this clonotype.

Material for sequencing was blood. The J gene is TRBJ2-5, the V gene TRBV27, with no clear D. The receptor comes from a woman aged 40 to 55 with Graves' ophthalmopathy. The CDR3 DNA reads TGTGCCAGCAGCTCGGTCGGTGGAGAGACCCAGTACTTC. Protein: CASSSVGGETQYF.